One T cell receptor beta chain is described in this entry. Its binding antigen is unknown. No quality values exist for individual bases; no much larger clone is one base distant. V trim: 7 bases; J trim: 11 bases; unmatched bases: 7. The CDR3 numbers 12 residues from cysteine through phenylalanine. The only DNA kept is the CDR3, 36 bases in frame from the first base. CDR1 SNHLY and CDR2 FYNNEI were looked up in the germline V gene. Library generation was performed with the immunoSEQ multiplex PCR assay. For the multiplex PCR, a mixture combining 60 forward primers for TCR Vbeta segments and 13 reverse primers for TCR Jbeta segments was used. Amplification of the CDR3 region of rearranged TCR beta genes was performed with a multiplex PCR assay on genomic DNA. The amplified TCR beta libraries were sequenced on the Illumina HiSeq System as 87-base-pair reads. In the original analysis: Across the 600 to 700 repertoires, a later analysis counted 60 million to 90 million unique TCR beta chains, about 10 million of which were shared by at least two donors. To remove PCR and sequencing errors, raw reads were error-corrected and collapsed into unique sequences using a nearest-neighbor algorithm that merged closely related sequences. Alignment of CDR3 sequences to IMGT reference sequences was used to assign V, D and J gene segments. For a sequence to be retained, at least a six-nucleotide match to both a V gene segment and a J gene segment was required. Rearrangements were called productive when the CDR3 lacked stop codons and stayed in frame with V and J; all others were non-productive. Following IMGT convention, CDR3 was defined as the stretch from the second conserved V-encoded cysteine up to the conserved J-encoded phenylalanine. Sequences without an unambiguous match to a single V gene segment were excluded from the earlier analysis of about 600 of the donors. An earlier analysis of over 450 of the donors classified V segments as functional when productive rearrangements were above 56.7% and as segregating when the standard deviation between donors was above 5%. A statistical classification framework was developed to diagnose cytomegalovirus status using the catalog of TCR beta chain sequences. A later analysis assigned V and J genes by comparing TCR nucleotide sequences with IMGT/GENE-DB human TR gene sequences. In a later analysis, CDR3 sequences and most-parsimonious VDJ recombination scenarios were assigned using the TCRdist pipeline. In a later analysis, each TCR beta chain was defined by its CDR3 amino acid sequence together with its V-gene family, and reads without a unique V-gene family were excluded. In a later analysis, several hundred highly shared, low-generation-probability nucleotide sequences were removed to address suspected cross-contamination and a sequencing artifact. In a later analysis, a clonal expansion index for each public chain was calculated from normalized within-repertoire ranks of inferred template counts. Generation probabilities in a later analysis came from a VDJ recombination model fitted to out-of-frame rearrangements, and those results were checked against IGoR. In a later analysis, TCR-TCR, TCR-HLA and TCR-CMV co-occurrence was scored with hypergeometric tests, and a repertoire-size bias correction was applied to TCR pairs. False discovery rates were estimated in a later analysis by permuting HLA or CMV assignments 20 times. In a later analysis, co-occurring TCRs were grouped using DBSCAN, and TCRdist sequence similarity was added for clustering within HLA-allele-positive subsets. For co-occurrence clustering, repertoires with fewer than 30,000 or more than 120,000 public chains were excluded, along with four to six repertoires with anomalous nucleotide sharing. TCRdb mirrors the immuneACCESS table, restricted to in-frame sequences. Some clones are absent from its copies; in checked studies, under half trace to an unresolved V gene, and the reason for the others is unknown. V and J calls plus clone size are reproduced from that table; the DNA served to infer D and trimming. For this sample the table gives some 180,000 clones, of which approximately 70% were detected only once. 1.5% to 2% of the sample goes to the ten largest clones.

The cohort consisted of 670 or so healthy bone marrow donors. All cohort members were sampled while nominally healthy, although unrecorded immune exposures were likely present. The donor was CMV seronegative and was included in the group of around 320 seronegative cohort members. Each donor provided a peripheral blood sample, and peripheral blood mononuclear cells were used for TCR beta sequencing. Genomic DNA extraction from the blood cell samples was performed with the Qiagen DNeasy Blood Extraction Kit. This entry belongs to a study of cytomegalovirus exposure and HLA in healthy donors (dated by TCRdb to about 2017). With regard to the full study: An earlier analysis of several hundred of the donors reported roughly 300 Gb of sequence data and 100 million to 140 million unique TCR beta sequences from about 200 million T cells. Around 320 gigabases of sequencing data and tens of millions of unique TCR sequences were included in an early release covering roughly 600 HLA-typed donors. Of the 300 to 450 genotyped donors, approximately 83% fell in the genetic ancestry cluster associated with self-reported Caucasian donors. The study was designed to test whether signatures of past pathogen exposure could be identified by cataloging public T cell receptors. The T cell repertoires of several hundred subjects were profiled by immunosequencing and related to cytomegalovirus serostatus. Besides the first cohort of approximately 710 subjects, a separate validation cohort made up of 120 different subjects was used. The study combined high-throughput TCR immunosequencing, statistical association of individual TCRs with disease status, and machine learning to predict cytomegalovirus infection status. In a later analysis, previously published TCR beta repertoires from 666 donors were re-analyzed and high-resolution HLA genotyping was added so that TCR occurrence patterns could be studied. Rather than drawing on any new phenotypic data, the later analysis identified candidate immune exposures from TCR beta sequences and the way those sequences occurred across donors. An earlier analysis of some 600 of the donors applied high-throughput TCR beta sequencing to assess whether each TCR beta V gene segment acted as functional or pseudogenic. Donor age, sex, ethnicity and CMV serostatus were compiled alongside the repertoire data. In a later genetic analysis, genome-wide SNP genotypes for about 65% of the 666 donors were used, and that subset was treated as a discovery cohort. All discovery cohort repertoires had been generated using a single sequencing platform. HLA typing covered class I and class II loci at four-digit resolution. Typing coverage varied by locus: about 620-630 donors for A, B, C, DRB1 and DQB1; around 560 for DQA1; more than 600 for DPA1; roughly 450 for DPB1. Because of strong linkage in the cohort, five DR-DQ haplotypes were treated as single units for association and clustering. Among about 400 genotyped donors of the cohort, an average of roughly 230,000 unique TCR beta nucleotide sequences was sequenced per donor, of which about 20% were non-productive.

The paper as a whole reports these results and caveats: A few of the identified cytomegalovirus-associated TCR beta chains were confirmed in vitro to be specific for cytomegalovirus antigens. In a later analysis, HLA-associated TCR beta chains were found to be more clonally expanded and to have lower generation probabilities than equally common non-associated chains. According to a later analysis, TCR association rates differed among HLA loci, with DRB1 alleles showing the most associated TCRs and HLA-C alleles showing the fewest. An earlier analysis of around 600 of the donors showed that most TCR beta V segments appeared in productive rearrangements either about 87% or about 30% of the time, which broadly matched IMGT annotations. According to the authors, the approach could potentially be generalized to other disease states and immunological phenotypes. Approximately 16 rarely observed V segments, including chromosome 9 orphons, were excluded from the earlier analysis of several hundred of the donors because counts were too low. A later analysis found that most CMV-associated TCR beta chains appeared HLA-restricted, with HLA associations seemingly driven largely by CMV exposure. The presence/absence analyses assumed that sequencing depth was roughly uniform across donors, and that assumption may not be true. A later analysis associated roughly 17,000 TCR beta sequences with specific HLA alleles at a false discovery rate of 0.05. Correlated functional status among segregating V segments might be attributable to linkage disequilibrium, but an unknown experimental factor could not be ruled out. HLA typing was unavailable for some donors at each locus, so association tests used only the typed subset. In a later genetic analysis, a missense DCLRE1C variant was associated with V-gene and J-gene trimming of TCR beta chains, and the association was replicated in an independent cohort. A further reported finding was that TCR beta sequences accurately predicted the HLA-A and HLA-B alleles for most subjects in the first cohort. In the study, roughly 160 TCR beta chains were listed as associated with cytomegalovirus. Several of the top co-occurrence clusters appeared to be linked to parvovirus B19, influenza, CMV and Epstein-Barr virus, according to a later analysis. When HLA alleles, especially DR and DQ, strongly co-occurred, TCR associations were difficult to assign to individual alleles. Because the 87-base-pair reads could not distinguish some IMGT-functional V segments, including TRBV6-2 and TRBV6-3, those segments were excluded. In this cohort, only TCR beta chains were sequenced, and detectable features were limited by the absence of alpha or paired-chain data. Most TCR sequences were seen in very few donors, while some public TCRs were found in many individuals. A cluster of highly shared sequence variants was judged likely to represent a technical artifact of the sequencing pipeline. According to a later genetic analysis, donors in an Asian-associated ancestry cluster had fewer N-insertions in productive TCRs than the roughly 700-donor mean. CMV serostatus was the only immune exposure information available for the cohort. The classifier was reported to diagnose cytomegalovirus status with high specificity and sensitivity in both the original cohort and the validation cohort.

The rearrangement joined TRBV2 to TRBJ1-1, and TRBD1 aligns with 10 junction nucleotides. This clonotype originated in a woman aged 25 to 39 in good health and CMV-seronegative. Sequencing was performed on PBMCs. The CDR3 region has the sequence CASIQGGQGAFF. In nucleotides, the sequence is TGTGCCAGCATCCAAGGGGGACAGGGGGCTTTCTTT.